This TCR beta chain derives from a study of cytomegalovirus exposure and HLA in healthy donors. General study results and limits: It was taken for granted in presence/absence analyses that sequencing depth across donors was roughly uniform.

A remark on this clone: Its target is unknown.

V was cut by 3 bases and J by 8 bases, with 7 bases left in between. CDR1 and CDR2 from the germline V gene are GTSNPN and SVGIG (reference sequence). The CDR3 spans 10 residues. It was with 60 Vbeta and 13 Jbeta primers that the PCR ran. Method: immunoSEQ multiplex PCR; TCRdb's copy keeps in-frame clones and lacks some. The sample has around 200,000 clones, roughly 91% seen once. The source is a woman aged 18 to 35 in good health and CMV-seronegative. The chain uses TRBV30 and TRBJ1-1; D is unclear. The sequencing input was PBMCs. For the CDR3, the DNA is TGTGCCTGGAGCGGGTTAGAAGCTTTCTTT. Its protein is CAWSGLEAFF.